This T cell receptor beta chain stems from a study of Graves' ophthalmopathy and Graves' hyperthyroidism (dated by TCRdb to 2016 to 2019). Notes on the research overall: Peripheral blood was collected at initial diagnosis, before any treatment. The study used signatures of the TCR beta repertoire to tell Graves' ophthalmopathy apart from Graves' hyperthyroidism and to predict which patients would progress to ophthalmopathy. In total, some 140 blood samples were TCR-sequenced: approximately 42 ophthalmopathy, some 72 hyperthyroidism and approximately 17 hyperthyroidism-to-ophthalmopathy patients. To explore V-J signatures that distinguish ophthalmopathy from hyperthyroidism, a discovery set of 95 to 100 patients was enrolled, made up of 43 with ophthalmopathy and some 60 with stable hyperthyroidism. The independent validation cohort included roughly 19 hyperthyroidism patients plus 17 patients who later progressed from hyperthyroidism to ophthalmopathy. In five to seven hyperthyroidism patients, the T-cell repertoire of thyroid tissue was compared with the T-cell repertoire of blood. After sampling, hyperthyroidism patients received methimazole starting at 30 mg daily, and ophthalmopathy patients received high-dose intravenous methylprednisolone. The paper as a whole reports these results and caveats: In cross-validation, the 13-signature model distinguished ophthalmopathy from stable hyperthyroidism with 85% to 90% sensitivity and around 81% specificity, and in the test set the corresponding values were approximately 79% and 70%. In validation, the model predicted ophthalmopathy progression with roughly 68% sensitivity and roughly 72% specificity; some 13 predicted patients were CT-confirmed with GO in a median of 6.5 months. Most expanded thyroid clonotypes with frequency above 0.001 were also detected in blood, suggesting blood repertoires may reflect the thyroid immune response. Sample size was not statistically predetermined, and group allocation was not concealed from the investigators.

For repertoire sequencing, TCR beta CDR3 regions were amplified from RNA transcripts. A first-round RT-PCR used HTBI primers with the Qiagen OneStep RT-PCR kit, followed by a second-round multiplex PCR, size selection and purification. The libraries underwent paired-end sequencing with 100 bp reads on an Illumina HiSeq2000. The original methods were these. Reads were processed with SOAPnuke, discarding reads with adapters, uncalled bases, mean Phred below 15, or no exact constant-primer or identifier match. COPE v1.2.5 was used to merge high-quality paired reads. Clonotypes were defined as unique nucleotide sequences and were aligned to IMGT TRB V, D and J references using MiTCR v1.1. Only V-J combinations with frequency above 0.0001 were analysed, covering about 99% of repertoires. A TCR clonal expansion and chaos score per V-J combination was defined as the ratio of F50 clonal expansion to chaos observed in the TCRdist matrix. Welch's t-statistics and random forest were used to reduce features to approximately 13 V-J combinations, which were fed into a naive Bayes classifier. Thyroid-blood repertoire similarity was quantified with the Morisita-Horn index. The public reads were reprocessed in TCRdb via fastp at Q25 and MiXCR, keeping in-frame beta chains. Records with the same CDR3 protein are collapsed into one entry carrying the most frequent genes and DNA. None of the V and J calls come from the authors' own analysis; TCRdb made them. Present in this sample are about 370,000 distinct CDR3 sequences, approximately 18% of which were seen just once. About 2.4% of the sample lies in the top ten.

With respect to this clonotype: Its antigen has not been determined. This clone may be a read error of a much larger clone one base away.

A patient counted as having stable hyperthyroidism if there was no progression to ophthalmopathy within 18 months of follow-up. Patients with hyperthyroidism were aged 18 to 65 years, had been newly diagnosed, and had a disease duration of less than 2 months. Patients with other autoimmune diseases, uncontrolled infections, pregnancy or lactation were excluded. Diagnosis relied on clinical symptoms, serum thyroxine, TRAb, thyroid ultrasound and orbital computed tomography. PBMCs were isolated from 7.5 to 10 ml of fresh peripheral blood by Ficoll-Paque density gradient centrifugation. Trizol reagent was used to extract the total RNA, and its quality was then checked on an Agilent 2100 Bioanalyzer. The CDR3 goes from the cysteine to the phenylalanine over 13 residues. The only DNA kept is the CDR3, 39 bases in frame from the first base. The germline V gene encodes CDR1 SGHTA and CDR2 FQGNSA. Deletion took 3 bases off V and 13 bases off J, with a span of 18 bases between the germline ends.

This chain joins TRBV7-2 to TRBJ1-2, with TRBD1 perhaps the D gene, on 5 matching bases. The clonotype was recovered from an adult woman with stable Graves' hyperthyroidism. The sequencing input was peripheral blood. The CDR3 here reads CASSLGPDYGLTF. The DNA sequence reads TGTGCCAGCAGCTTGGGACCCGACTATGGCCTCACCTTC.